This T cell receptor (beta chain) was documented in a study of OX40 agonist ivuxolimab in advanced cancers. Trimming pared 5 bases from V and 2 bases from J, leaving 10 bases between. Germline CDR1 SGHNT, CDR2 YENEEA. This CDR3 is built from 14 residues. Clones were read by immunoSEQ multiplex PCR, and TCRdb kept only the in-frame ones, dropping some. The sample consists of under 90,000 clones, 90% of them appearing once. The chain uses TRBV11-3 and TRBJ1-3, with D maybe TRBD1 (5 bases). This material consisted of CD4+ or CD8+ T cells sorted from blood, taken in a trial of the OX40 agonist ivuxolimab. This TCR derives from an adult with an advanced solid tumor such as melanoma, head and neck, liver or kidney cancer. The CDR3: CASSPTGTGNTIYF. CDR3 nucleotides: TGTGCCAGCAGCCCTACAGGAACTGGAAACACCATATATTTT.